A single sample is the source of the 15 T cell receptor beta chains below, sequenced in a study of shared clonotypes between healthy human individuals. TCRdb keeps only in-frame clones here, not all; method: immunoSEQ multiplex PCR. The sample carries about a million clones, about three quarters recorded once. Sequenced input: memory CD4+ T cells sorted from blood. The sample's subset: CD45RA-negative fraction. The receptors shown here come from a man aged 18 to 35 in good health.

The chain recombines TRBV5-1 with TRBJ2-3; 7 positions agree with TRBD2. Trimming at V came to 0 bases and at J to 2 bases, leaving 9 bases not matched to a gene. The germline V gene has CDR1 SGHRS and CDR2 YFSETQ. The CDR3 is 17 amino acids. The CDR3 here is CASSLGSSGKITDTQYF. The CDR3 DNA sequence: TGCGCCAGCAGCTTGGGGTCTAGCGGTAAGATCACAGATACGCAGTATTTT.

On this clone itself: Within the sample, other DNA sequences also encode this same CDR3. This chain connects TRBV18 to TRBJ1-1; D call uncertain. V lost 6 bases and J lost 2, with 13 bases in between. The CDR3 runs to 14 residues. The germline CDR1 and CDR2 sequences are KGHSH and LQKENI. This CDR3 reads CASSPSPLNTEAFF. For the CDR3, the DNA is TGTGCCAGCTCCCCCAGTCCCCTAAACACTGAAGCTTTCTTT.

The chain employs TRBV27 and TRBJ1-2, with 9 bases that match TRBD1. The V gene end was trimmed by 6 bases and the J gene end by 3 bases; junction bases not matched to a gene: 11. The CDR3 has 16 residues. The germline CDR1 and CDR2 sequences are MNHEY and SMNVEV (reference sequence). The CDR3 nucleotides are TGTGCCAGCAGCCGAGACAGGGGGAGAGGGGACTATGGCTACACCTTC. Encoded protein: CASSRDRGRGDYGYTF.

This clone was observed a single time. V is TRBV7-2 and J is TRBJ2-7; D gene uncertain. Trimming pared 1 base from V and 7 bases from J, leaving 20 bases between. This CDR3 is built from 16 residues. Per the germline V gene, CDR1 is SGHTA and CDR2 is FQGNSA. The CDR3 coding sequence is TGTGCCAGCAGCTTAGGTTCGGGCCGAGGTAGGTGGGAGCAGTACTTC. It translates to CASSLGSGRGRWEQYF.

The chain recombines TRBV5-1 with TRBJ2-7, with a weak D call TRBD2 (6 bases). The CDR3 has 16 amino acids. V lost 2 bases to trimming and J lost 2 bases, with 17 bases between them. The germline V gene encodes CDR1 SGHRS and CDR2 YFSETQ. CDR3 coding DNA: TGCGCCAGCAGCTTACATGGGGGTAGCGGTACCTACGAGCAGTACTTC. Protein: CASSLHGGSGTYEQYF.

This clone has just a few counts. The chain is built from TRBV6-5 and TRBJ2-7, with 9 nucleotides matching TRBD1. The V gene's germline CDR1 is MNHEY and CDR2 SVGAGI. The CDR3 extends over 16 amino acids. The V and J ends lost 0 bases and 5 bases, in that order; junction bases with no gene match: 8. The CDR3 spells CASSYSAGTGSNEQYF. CDR3 DNA sequence: TGTGCCAGCAGTTACTCGGCCGGGACAGGGTCGAACGAGCAGTACTTC.

The chain combines TRBV30 with TRBJ2-7; 9 nucleotides line up with TRBD2. This CDR3 is built from 17 residues. The germline gives CDR1 GTSNPN, CDR2 SVGIG (reference sequence). Trimming cost V 0 bases and J 0 bases; bases outside gene matches: 9. Here the CDR3 reads CAWSVYRLAEISYEQYF. CDR3 in DNA: TGTGCCTGGAGTGTTTACCGACTAGCGGAGATCTCCTACGAGCAGTACTTC.

Only a few counts were recorded for this clone. A much larger clone sits a single nucleotide away, making a read error possible. Other DNA sequences from this sample encode an identical CDR3 as well. The chain recombines TRBV9 with TRBJ2-3; 8 bases align to TRBD2. The J segment lost 3 bases and the V segment lost 0 bases, leaving 3 bases of the junction unmatched. The CDR3 has 15 amino acids. Germline-derived CDR1 and CDR2 are SGDLS and YYNGEE. The CDR3 sequence: CASSVGLARTDTQYF. The CDR3 coding sequence is TGTGCCAGCAGCGTAGGACTAGCGAGGACAGATACGCAGTATTTT.

A remark on this clone: Within the sample, other DNA sequences also encode this same CDR3. The rearrangement uses TRBV28 and TRBJ2-1; D is undetermined. Deletions cut 5 bases from V and 7 bases from J, with 6 bases between. The V gene's germline CDR1 is MDHEN and CDR2 SYDVKM. This CDR3 is 11 amino acids long. The CDR3 reads CASSLRNEQFF. As DNA, the CDR3 is TGTGCCAGCAGTCTCCGAAATGAGCAGTTCTTC.

This chain uses TRBV7-2 with TRBJ2-7; 10 bases align to TRBD1. The germline gives CDR1 SGHTA, CDR2 FQGNSA. There are 15 residues in the CDR3. V was pared by 5 bases and J by 3 bases, with 7 bases of the junction left unmatched. The DNA of the CDR3 is TGTGCCAGCAGCCCCCCGACAGGGGGCAACTACGAGCAGTACTTC. Amino acids: CASSPPTGGNYEQYF.

J is TRBJ2-7 and V is TRBV5-6; TRBD2 might be the D (5 bases). V lost 4 bases, J lost 2 bases, and 10 bases lay in between. Germline values: CDR1 SGHDT, CDR2 YYEEEE. The CDR3 is made up of 13 amino acids. This CDR3 is CASSLDFPYEQYF. The CDR3 DNA reads TGTGCCAGCAGCCTGGACTTTCCCTACGAGCAGTACTTC.

This clone was detected once. The chain couples TRBV30 to TRBJ1-3; possibly TRBD1 for D (5 bases). Germline lookup yields CDR1 GTSNPN and CDR2 SVGIG (reference sequence). The CDR3 runs 16 residues. The V end was cut by 1 base, the J end by 0 bases, with 13 bases between. The CDR3 nucleotides are TGTGCCTGGAGTGCGGGACCGCCTGGCTCTGGAAACACCATATATTTT. It specifies CAWSAGPPGSGNTIYF.

This chain uses TRBV7-3 with TRBJ2-5, with D perhaps TRBD1 (5 bases). CDR3 size: 13 residues. Germline CDR1 reads SGHTA; CDR2 reads FQGTGA. V was shortened by 5 bases and J by 4 bases, with 11 bases between the two germline ends. The CDR3 DNA sequence: TGTGCCAGCAGCCCCCAGGGCTCAGAGACCCAGTACTTC. Translation gives CASSPQGSETQYF.

About this clone: The identical CDR3 is also encoded by other nucleotide sequences in the sample. The rearrangement uses TRBV5-4 and TRBJ2-4, with 7 bases identical to TRBD2. Trimming at V came to 0 bases and at J to 1 base, leaving 4 bases not matched to a gene. Looked up from germline, CDR1 is SGHNT and CDR2 is YYREEE (reference sequence). CDR3 size: 16 residues. The CDR3 nucleotides are TGTGCCAGCAGCTTGGGCGCCGGGGGGGCCAAAAACATTCAGTACTTC. This gives the protein CASSLGAGGAKNIQYF.

This clone appeared a few times. V usage is TRBV16 and J usage is TRBJ1-5; 9 bases agree with TRBD1. CDR3 size: 16 residues. Germline-derived CDR1 and CDR2 are KGHSY and FQNENV. Trimming cost V 5 bases and J 5 bases; bases outside gene matches: 10. The CDR3 protein is CASSNWDREIDQPQHF. CDR3 coding DNA: TGTGCCAGCAGCAACTGGGACAGGGAGATTGATCAGCCCCAGCATTTT.